The rows below give T cell receptor beta chains drawn from one sample of a study of T cells after yellow fever vaccination. Using its own MiXCR run on the 5' RACE reads, TCRdb lists one record per CDR3 protein. The data contain 450,000 to 650,000 distinct CDR3 sequences, approximately 15% of them seen just once; the ten biggest clones take up over 12%. This specimen was PBMCs, taken on the day of the yellow fever booster vaccination. The receptors stem from a man aged 25-40 years who received the YFV17D yellow fever vaccine. Both conserved end residues are part of each CDR3. A D gene is named only where the DNA matches it firmly. The size field is filled for only some rows; it gives once, few, many or a size class.

few	TRBV12-3/TRBV12-4	TRBJ2-7	.	TGTGCCAGCAGTTACTTAGACAGCGAGCAGTACTTC	CASSYLDSEQYF
.	TRBV20-1	TRBJ1-2	.	TGCAGTGCTAGACACTCCGATAGGATCTATGGCTACACCTTC	CSARHSDRIYGYTF
.	TRBV29-1	TRBJ2-1	.	TGCAGCGTAATGCCCGGAATACAGGGCGCTGAGCAGTTCTTC	CSVMPGIQGAEQFF
few	TRBV6-2/TRBV6-3	TRBJ2-1	TRBD2	TGTGCCGCTAAATCCTCTAGCGGGAGTCTAAGGGAGCAGTTCTTC	CAAKSSSGSLREQFF
few	TRBV9	TRBJ2-1	.	TGTGCCAGCAGCGTAGGACCCGGCGATGAGCAGTTCTTC	CASSVGPGDEQFF
many	TRBV10-3	TRBJ2-5	.	TGTGCCATCAGTGACGGAGGTTATGGTGGGACCCAGTACTTC	CAISDGGYGGTQYF
.	TRBV5-4	TRBJ2-1	TRBD2	TGTGCCAGCAGCCTTAGCGGGAGACGCTACAATGAGCAGTTCTTC	CASSLSGRRYNEQFF
few	TRBV18	TRBJ2-3	.	TGTGCCAGCTCACGGGGCGGCGGCGTGGACACAGATACGCAGTATTTT	CASSRGGGVDTDTQYF
many	TRBV19	TRBJ1-1	.	TGTGCCAGTACCATGGGAGTTGCTGAAGCTTTCTTT	CASTMGVAEAFF
.	TRBV12-3/TRBV12-4	TRBJ1-1	.	TGTGCCAGCAGCCGGAGGGGAGACACTGAAGCTTTCTTT	CASSRRGDTEAFF
.	TRBV27	TRBJ2-7	.	TGTGCCAGCAGTTTATGGGGGACGGACTACGAGCAGTACTTC	CASSLWGTDYEQYF
.	TRBV27	TRBJ2-3	.	TGTGCCAGCAGAGTCACCAGGGGACATACGCAGTATTTT	CASRVTRGHTQYF
many	TRBV7-2	TRBJ2-7	TRBD1	TGCGCCAGCAGCTTGGGAGGGACAGGGGGCTACGAGCAGTACTTC	CASSLGGTGGYEQYF
few	TRBV5-1	TRBJ2-1	.	TGCGCCAGCAGCTTGGGCCCGCATGAGCAGTTCTTC	CASSLGPHEQFF
few	TRBV4-2	TRBJ2-1	.	TGTGCCAGCAGCCAAGAATTGGGTCCCTACAATGAGCAGTTCTTC	CASSQELGPYNEQFF
many	TRBV12-3/TRBV12-4	TRBJ1-2	.	TGTGCCAGCAGTTTTTCAGGAAACTATGGCTACACCTTC	CASSFSGNYGYTF
once	TRBV4-2	TRBJ2-2	.	TGTGCCAGCAGCGGGGGGTCCTCAACCTTATCCGGGGAGCTGTTTTTT	CASSGGSSTLSGELFF
few	TRBV19	TRBJ2-1	.	TGTGCCAGTAGTATAGATCGGGGCAGGCAGTTCTTC	CASSIDRGRQFF
.	TRBV14	TRBJ2-1	.	TGTGCCAGCAGCCAAGAACCGGGACTCAGCTCCTACAATGAGCAGTTCTTC	CASSQEPGLSSYNEQFF
.	TRBV19	TRBJ1-5	TRBD1	TGTGCCAGTAGTCTCCGGACAGGGGGCGATGGTCAGCCCCAGCATTTT	CASSLRTGGDGQPQHF
few	TRBV5-1	TRBJ2-5	.	TGCGCCAGCAGCTTGGAAGGGACCCGCGGGGAGACCCAGTACTTC	CASSLEGTRGETQYF
.	TRBV5-1	TRBJ2-1	.	TGCGCCAGCAGCTTGGCCCTCGCAGGGCCCTTCGGTGAGCAGTTCTTC	CASSLALAGPFGEQFF
.	TRBV5-1	TRBJ2-3	.	TGCGCCAGCAGCTTGAACAGGGCGGACACAGATACGCAGTATTTT	CASSLNRADTDTQYF
.	TRBV11-3	TRBJ2-1	.	TGTGCCAGCAGCTTTGGGGCTAGCAGGGGCGGGGAGCAGTTCTTC	CASSFGASRGGEQFF
few	TRBV5-6	TRBJ2-7	.	TGTGCCAGCAGCCTGTGGGTCGCAAAAAACGAGCAGTACTTC	CASSLWVAKNEQYF
.	TRBV20-1	TRBJ2-4	.	TGCAGTGCTAGGGGGCAGGGGGGAAACATTCAGTACTTC	CSARGQGGNIQYF
many	TRBV7-9	TRBJ2-5	TRBD2	TGTGCCAGCAGCCGGACTAGCGGCCAAGAGACCCAGTACTTC	CASSRTSGQETQYF
.	TRBV10-3	TRBJ2-5	.	TGTGCCGTCAGTGATTCCAGGATAACAGGGGAGACCCAGTACTTC	CAVSDSRITGETQYF
few	TRBV11-2	TRBJ2-3	.	TGTGCCAGCAGCTTAGATCTTTGGGGCGCAGATACGCAGTATTTT	CASSLDLWGADTQYF
few	TRBV7-3	TRBJ2-2	.	TGTGCCAGCAGTGTGTCAGGGGACACCGGGGAGCTGTTTTTT	CASSVSGDTGELFF
few	TRBV12-3/TRBV12-4	TRBJ2-5	TRBD1	TGTGCCAGCAGTTTAAGGGACAGGGGAGAGACCCAGTACTTC	CASSLRDRGETQYF
few	TRBV6-2/TRBV6-3	TRBJ1-1	.	TGTGCCAGCAGACTTCGGGGCAACACTGAAGCTTTCTTT	CASRLRGNTEAFF
.	TRBV19	TRBJ2-5	.	TGTGCCAGTAGTATAGATGGGGACACCAGTAAGATTTGGACCCAGTACTTC	CASSIDGDTSKIWTQYF
.	TRBV7-9	TRBJ1-5	TRBD1	TGTGCCAGCAGCAGAGCCGGGACAGCCAACAATCAGCCCCAGCATTTT	CASSRAGTANNQPQHF
few	TRBV10-3	TRBJ2-1	TRBD1	TGTGCCGCCACTTCGACAGGGAGAGACGAGCAGTTCTTC	CAATSTGRDEQFF
.	TRBV7-6	TRBJ1-4	TRBD1	TGTGCCAGCAGCCCCTGGGACAGCCATGAAAAACTGTTTTTT	CASSPWDSHEKLFF
few	TRBV18	TRBJ2-1	.	TGTGCCAGCTCACTAACTCAAGGAACTACGGGTGAGCAGTTCTTC	CASSLTQGTTGEQFF
few	TRBV28	TRBJ2-2	TRBD2	TGTGCCAGCAGTTTAATAAGACCTAGCGGGAGAACCGGGGAGCTGTTTTTT	CASSLIRPSGRTGELFF
few	TRBV12-3/TRBV12-4	TRBJ2-3	TRBD1	TGTGCCAGCAGCGCGACAGGGGCGCAGTATTTT	CASSATGAQYF
few	TRBV7-2	TRBJ2-5	TRBD2	TGTGCCAGCAGCATCCGGTCGCCGGGACTACAAGAGACCCAGTACTTC	CASSIRSPGLQETQYF